Sequencing of this T cell receptor beta chain was carried out in a study of T cells in Graves' hyperthyroidism and ophthalmopathy. RNA transcripts gave rise to amplified TCR beta CDR3 regions. HTBI primers were employed in a first-round RT-PCR of the TCR CDR3. Each CDR3 protein gets one entry after TCRdb re-called the multiplex PCR reads with MiXCR. The data hold about 570,000 distinct CDR3 sequences, with about 45% observed a single time. Germline V lookup: CDR1 LNHNV, CDR2 YYDKDF (reference sequence). Trimming took off 3 bases at V and 0 bases at J, with 9 bases between the two ends. CDR3 length: 16 amino acids. As for this clonotype: Its antigen is unknown.

Patients having uncontrolled infection, another autoimmune disease, pregnancy or lactation were not included. Clinical symptoms, serum thyroxine and TRAb, thyroid ultrasound and orbital computed tomography together formed the diagnostic basis. General observations from the study: Ophthalmopathy could be told apart from stable hyperthyroidism with a 13 V-J model. The blood repertoire included most of the expanded thyroid clonotypes above 0.001.

The chain links TRBV15 to TRBJ2-6; D is unresolved. The sequenced sample consisted of peripheral blood or thyroid tissue (not recorded which). The clonotype was recovered from an adult woman with Graves' disease, either hyperthyroidism or ophthalmopathy (not recorded which). The CDR3 DNA is TGTGCCACCAGCAGTGATGAAGTCTCTGGGGCCAACGTCCTGACTTTC. Its protein product is CATSSDEVSGANVLTF.